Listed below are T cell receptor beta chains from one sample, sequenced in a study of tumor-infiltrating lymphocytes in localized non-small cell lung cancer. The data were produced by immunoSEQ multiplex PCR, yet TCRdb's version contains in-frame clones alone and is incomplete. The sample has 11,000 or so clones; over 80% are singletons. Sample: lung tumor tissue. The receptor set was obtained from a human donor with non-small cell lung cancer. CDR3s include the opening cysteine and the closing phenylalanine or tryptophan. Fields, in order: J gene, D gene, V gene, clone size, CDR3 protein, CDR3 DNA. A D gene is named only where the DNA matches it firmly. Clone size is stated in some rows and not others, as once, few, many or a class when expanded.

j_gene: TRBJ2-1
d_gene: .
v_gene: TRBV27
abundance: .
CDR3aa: CASSSGSVQFF
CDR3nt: TGTGCCAGCAGTTCAGGGAGTGTGCAGTTCTTC

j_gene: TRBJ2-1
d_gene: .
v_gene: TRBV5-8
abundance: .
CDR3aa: CASSLVGGHEQFF
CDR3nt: TGTGCCAGCAGCTTGGTCGGGGGTCATGAGCAGTTCTTC

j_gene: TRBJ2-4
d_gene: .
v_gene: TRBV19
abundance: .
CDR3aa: CASSIDLGFPQYF
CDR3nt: TGTGCCAGTAGTATAGATCTGGGGTTCCCTCAGTACTTC

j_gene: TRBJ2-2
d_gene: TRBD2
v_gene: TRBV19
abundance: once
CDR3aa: CASSPRLAGGELFF
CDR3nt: TGTGCCAGTAGTCCCAGACTAGCGGGCGGGGAGCTGTTTTTT

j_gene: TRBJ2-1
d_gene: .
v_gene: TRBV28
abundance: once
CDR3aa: CASVSPLGIINPSYNEQFF
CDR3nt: TGTGCCAGCGTCTCACCACTAGGAATCATAAACCCCTCCTACAATGAGCAGTTCTTC

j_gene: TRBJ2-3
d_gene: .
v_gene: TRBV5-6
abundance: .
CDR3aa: CASSLAPQGRMDTQYF
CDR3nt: TGTGCCAGCAGCTTGGCCCCCCAGGGTAGGATGGATACGCAGTATTTT

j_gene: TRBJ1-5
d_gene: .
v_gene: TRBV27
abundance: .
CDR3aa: CASSFTGSNQPQHF
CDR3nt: TGTGCCAGCAGTTTTACAGGTAGCAATCAGCCCCAGCATTTT

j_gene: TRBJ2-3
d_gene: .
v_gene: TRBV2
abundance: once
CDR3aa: CASSGLLAITDTQYF
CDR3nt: TGTGCCAGCAGTGGCCTACTAGCAATTACAGATACGCAGTATTTT

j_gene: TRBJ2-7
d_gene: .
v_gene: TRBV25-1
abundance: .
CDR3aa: CASSRAGRALYEQYF
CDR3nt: TGTGCCAGCAGTAGGGCCGGCAGAGCCCTCTACGAGCAGTACTTC

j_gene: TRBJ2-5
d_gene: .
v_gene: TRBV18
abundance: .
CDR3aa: CASSPEGSSWETQYF
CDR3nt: TGTGCCAGCTCACCAGAGGGTAGTAGCTGGGAGACCCAGTACTTC

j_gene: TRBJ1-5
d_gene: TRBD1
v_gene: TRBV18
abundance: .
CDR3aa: CASSPGQGASNQPQHF
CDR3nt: TGTGCCAGCTCACCGGGACAGGGGGCAAGCAATCAGCCCCAGCATTTT

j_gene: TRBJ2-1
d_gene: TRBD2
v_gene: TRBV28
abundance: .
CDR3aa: CASSLRAGAPRVFF
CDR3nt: TGTGCCAGCAGTCTGAGAGCGGGAGCCCCCAGGGTGTTCTTC

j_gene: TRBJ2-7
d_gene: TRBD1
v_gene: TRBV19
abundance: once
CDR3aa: CACSPGQGLAYEQYF
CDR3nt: TGTGCCTGTAGTCCCGGACAGGGGCTGGCCTACGAGCAGTACTTC

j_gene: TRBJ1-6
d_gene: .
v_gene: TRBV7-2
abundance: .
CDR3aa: CASSFGSGRPNSPLHF
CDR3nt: TGTGCCAGCAGCTTCGGATCAGGCAGGCCAAATTCACCCCTCCACTTT

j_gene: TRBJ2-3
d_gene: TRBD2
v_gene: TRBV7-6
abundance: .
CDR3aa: CASSLGGGSRSTDTQYF
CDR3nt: TGTGCCAGCAGCTTAGGCGGCGGGAGTCGTAGCACAGATACGCAGTATTTT

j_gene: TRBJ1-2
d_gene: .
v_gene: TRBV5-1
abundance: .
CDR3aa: CASSLGQTSYGYTF
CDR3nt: TGCGCCAGCAGCCTAGGACAGACCTCCTATGGCTACACCTTC

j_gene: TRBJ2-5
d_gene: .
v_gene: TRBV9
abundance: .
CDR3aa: CASSVGLGQQETQYF
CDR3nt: TGTGCCAGCAGCGTAGGATTGGGGCAGCAAGAGACCCAGTACTTC

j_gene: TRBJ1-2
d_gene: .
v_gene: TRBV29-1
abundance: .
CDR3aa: CSVEGAGQGYTF
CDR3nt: TGCAGCGTTGAAGGGGCCGGACAAGGCTACACCTTC

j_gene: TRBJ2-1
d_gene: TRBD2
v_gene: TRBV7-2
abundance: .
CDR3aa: CASSPRTSGRSSYNEQFF
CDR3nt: TGTGCCAGCAGCCCCAGGACTAGCGGCAGGAGCTCCTACAATGAGCAGTTCTTC

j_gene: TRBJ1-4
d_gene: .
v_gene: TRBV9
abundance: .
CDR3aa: CASSISSVKITNEKLFF
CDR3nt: TGTGCCAGCAGCATTAGTTCCGTAAAAATAACTAATGAAAAACTGTTTTTT

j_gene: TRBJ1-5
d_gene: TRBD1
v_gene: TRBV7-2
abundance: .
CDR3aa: CASSFRTGEGQPQHF
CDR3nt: TGTGCCAGCAGCTTCCGGACAGGGGAGGGTCAGCCCCAGCATTTT

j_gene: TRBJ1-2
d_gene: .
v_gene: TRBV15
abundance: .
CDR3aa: CATSRDSDYGYTF
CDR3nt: TGTGCCACCAGCAGAGATTCCGACTATGGCTACACCTTC

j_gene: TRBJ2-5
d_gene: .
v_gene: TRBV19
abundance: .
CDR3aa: CASSPGRVEEETQYF
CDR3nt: TGTGCCAGTAGCCCGGGCAGGGTGGAGGAGGAGACCCAGTACTTC

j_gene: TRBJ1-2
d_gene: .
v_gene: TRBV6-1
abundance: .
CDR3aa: CASSALGTSNGYTF
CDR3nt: TGTGCCAGCAGTGCCTTGGGGACATCCAATGGCTACACCTTC

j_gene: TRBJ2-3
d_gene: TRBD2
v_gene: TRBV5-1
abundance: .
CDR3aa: CASSLTGTSGDTQYF
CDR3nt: TGCGCCAGCAGCCTGACCGGGACTAGCGGGGATACGCAGTATTTT

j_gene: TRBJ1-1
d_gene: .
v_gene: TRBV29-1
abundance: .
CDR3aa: CSVDQGPMNTEAFF
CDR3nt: TGCAGCGTTGATCAGGGGCCGATGAACACTGAAGCTTTCTTT

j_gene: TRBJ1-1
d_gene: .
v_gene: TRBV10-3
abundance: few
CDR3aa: CAISESWTENTEAFF
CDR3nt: TGTGCAATCAGTGAGTCATGGACAGAGAACACTGAAGCTTTCTTT

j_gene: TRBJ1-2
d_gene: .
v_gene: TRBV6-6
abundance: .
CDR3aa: CASSLAPYGYTF
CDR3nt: TGTGCCAGCAGCCTAGCCCCCTATGGCTACACCTTC

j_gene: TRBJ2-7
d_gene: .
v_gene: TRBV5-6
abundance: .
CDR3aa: CASSWQSSSYEQYF
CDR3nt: TGTGCCAGCAGCTGGCAAAGCAGCTCCTACGAGCAGTACTTC